A selection of T cell receptor beta chains follows, all from one sample in a study of T cell repertoires in cytomegalovirus infection. The antigens of these receptors remain unknown. Each CDR3 protein gets one entry after TCRdb re-called the reads with MiXCR. The table lists approximately 1,000,000 distinct CDR3 sequences, approximately 32% of them singletons. The sample was cultured CD8+ T cells from PBMCs, taken from culture after CMV antigen stimulation. These receptor sequences come from a human donor in good health (CMV status not recorded). Some clones in this sample may be carry-over from other donors' samples. CDR3s include the opening cysteine and the closing phenylalanine or tryptophan. The order of the fields is V gene, clone size, D gene, J gene, CDR3 DNA, CDR3 protein. The D gene is left open where the match is weak. Clone sizes are given selectively: once, few, many, or a class where the clone is expanded.

TRBV24-1	few	TRBD1	TRBJ1-2	TGTGCCACCAGTGATTTGAACAGGGGGTATGGCTACACCTTC	CATSDLNRGYGYTF
TRBV20-1	NA	TRBD2	TRBJ2-2	TGCAGTGCGGCCGGCGGCGGGGGGGCCGTTGGCGGGGAGCTGTTTTTT	CSAAGGGGAVGGELFF
TRBV7-9	few	NA	TRBJ2-1	TGTGCCAGCAGCTTCGGGTCTCACAATGAGCAGTTCTTC	CASSFGSHNEQFF
TRBV4-1	NA	NA	TRBJ1-5	TGCGCCAGCAGCCAGACAACAGGCTATAGCAATCAGCCCCAGCATTTT	CASSQTTGYSNQPQHF
TRBV27	NA	NA	TRBJ2-7	TGTGCCAGCAGTTTTCTGGGGGCGGGACTCGAGCAGTACTTC	CASSFLGAGLEQYF
TRBV12-3/TRBV12-4	NA	TRBD1	TRBJ1-5	TGTGCCAGCAGCCTCTGGGACAGGGGGCAGACCCAGCATTTT	CASSLWDRGQTQHF
TRBV12-3/TRBV12-4	few	TRBD1	TRBJ1-1	TGTGCCAGCAGTCATTCTCGACAGGGGGCACGGCGGACTGAAGCTTTCTTT	CASSHSRQGARRTEAFF
TRBV7-9	NA	TRBD1	TRBJ2-4	TGTGCCAGCAGCCAAATTGGACAGGATCTATTAGCCAAAAACATTCAGTACTTC	CASSQIGQDLLAKNIQYF
TRBV7-6	few	TRBD2	TRBJ2-7	TGTGCCAGCAGCCCCCTTAGCGGGGGGATCTACGAGCAGTACTTC	CASSPLSGGIYEQYF
TRBV7-6	many	NA	TRBJ1-1	TGTGCCAGCAGCTTAGAGTGGCAGGACCGGGCTTTCTTT	CASSLEWQDRAFF
TRBV6-1	NA	NA	TRBJ1-1	TGTGCCAGCAGTGAGTTGGTGTCGAACACTGAAGCTTTCTTT	CASSELVSNTEAFF
TRBV14	few	NA	TRBJ1-3	TGTGCCAGCAGCCAAGTCGCTAGCCGCGGAAACACCATATATTTT	CASSQVASRGNTIYF
TRBV28	NA	NA	TRBJ1-3	TGTGCCAGCAGTTTGCACTCTGGAAACACCATATATTTT	CASSLHSGNTIYF
TRBV27	NA	NA	TRBJ1-2	TGTGCCAGCAGTTTAACCTCTGGCGGTGGACTTAGTGGCTACACCTTC	CASSLTSGGGLSGYTF
TRBV29-1	few	NA	TRBJ2-3	TGCAGCGTCCCCGGGGGCACAGATACGCAGTATTTT	CSVPGGTDTQYF
TRBV6-2/TRBV6-3	NA	TRBD1	TRBJ1-1	TGTGCCAGCAGTTACTACCGGGACAGGGGTTTAACGAACACTGAAGCTTTCTTT	CASSYYRDRGLTNTEAFF
TRBV10-3	few	TRBD2	TRBJ2-7	TGTGCCATCAGTGACCTAGCGGGAGACTACGAGCAGTACTTC	CAISDLAGDYEQYF
TRBV7-9	NA	TRBD1	TRBJ2-1	TGTGCCAGCAGCCTGGGGACAGACCTGAATGAGCAGTTCTTC	CASSLGTDLNEQFF
TRBV6-2/TRBV6-3	NA	NA	TRBJ2-1	TGTGCCAGCAGTTACCGAATACTGCACAGAGGGGTCTACAATGAGCAGTTCTTC	CASSYRILHRGVYNEQFF
TRBV7-6	few	NA	TRBJ1-3	TGTGCCAGCAGCTTCAGAGACAGAAGGGGAAACACCATATATTTT	CASSFRDRRGNTIYF
TRBV7-9	once	TRBD1	TRBJ2-7	TGTGCCACTTCGGGACAGAGCTACGAGCAGTACTTC	CATSGQSYEQYF
TRBV27	NA	TRBD2	TRBJ2-5	TGTGCCAGCAGTTTATCGAGCGGGGTACTCCAAGAGACCCAGTACTTC	CASSLSSGVLQETQYF
TRBV27	many	NA	TRBJ1-1	TGTGCCAGCTCCCTTAGACCCTTGAACACTGAAGCTTTCTTT	CASSLRPLNTEAFF